These 2 T cell receptor beta chains originate from one sample sequenced in a study of T cell responses to AZD1222 COVID-19 vaccine (dated by TCRdb to the early 2020s). Library preparation employed the immunoSEQ multiplex PCR assay. TCRdb obtained this table from immuneACCESS and retained in-frame rearrangements with V and J assigned. These tables miss some clones; where compared with another copy, unresolved V genes account for less than half of the shortfall, and the remainder is unexplained. The sample table holds under 110,000 clones, of which around 91% were seen once. In total, the top ten clones hold approximately 8% of the sample. The time point tag for this specimen amounts to: about 28 days (+/-7) after the second vaccine dose. The material sequenced was peripheral blood, taken 28 days after the second AZD1222 dose. Every receptor here comes from an adult who received the AZD1222 COVID-19 vaccine.

V usage is TRBV14 and J usage is TRBJ2-7, with a tentative D call TRBD2 (7 bases). From germline, CDR1 is SGHDN and CDR2 FVKESK. The CDR3 loop spans 15 amino acids. V lost 2 bases and J lost 3, with 14 bases in between. CDR3 in amino acids: CASSQLSGGGYEQYF. The DNA for the CDR3 is TGTGCCAGCAGCCAACTTTCGGGGGGCGGCTACGAGCAGTACTTC.

V and J are TRBV19 and TRBJ2-1; 12 positions match TRBD2. Germline CDR1 LNHDA, CDR2 SQIVND (reference sequence). CDR3 size: 15 residues. After removal of 1 base from V and 5 bases from J, the junction contained 0 bases not matched to a gene. The CDR3 nucleotides read TGTGCCAGTAGTATAGGACTAGCGGGGGACAATGAGCAGTTCTTC. Translated, it gives CASSIGLAGDNEQFF.